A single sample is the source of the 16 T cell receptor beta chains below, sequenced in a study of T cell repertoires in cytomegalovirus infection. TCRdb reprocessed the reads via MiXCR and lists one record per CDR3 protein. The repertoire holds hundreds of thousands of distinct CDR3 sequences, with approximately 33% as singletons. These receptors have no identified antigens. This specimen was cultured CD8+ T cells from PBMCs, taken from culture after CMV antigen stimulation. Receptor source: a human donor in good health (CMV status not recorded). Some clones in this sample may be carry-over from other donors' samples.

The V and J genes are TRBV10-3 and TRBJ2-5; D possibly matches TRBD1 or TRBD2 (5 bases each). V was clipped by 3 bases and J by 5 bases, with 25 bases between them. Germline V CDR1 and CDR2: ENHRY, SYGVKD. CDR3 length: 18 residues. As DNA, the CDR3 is TGTGCCATCAGTGATCCTAGTTACCTCGGGGTGGACAAGGAGACCCAGTACTTC. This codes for CAISDPSYLGVDKETQYF.

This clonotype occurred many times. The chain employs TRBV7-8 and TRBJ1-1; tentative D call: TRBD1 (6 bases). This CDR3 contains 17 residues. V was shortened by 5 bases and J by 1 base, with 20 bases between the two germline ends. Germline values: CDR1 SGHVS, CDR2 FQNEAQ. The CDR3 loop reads CASSPRVYEGGNTEAFF. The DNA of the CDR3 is TGTGCCAGCAGCCCCCGGGTTTACGAGGGGGGGAACACTGAAGCTTTCTTT.

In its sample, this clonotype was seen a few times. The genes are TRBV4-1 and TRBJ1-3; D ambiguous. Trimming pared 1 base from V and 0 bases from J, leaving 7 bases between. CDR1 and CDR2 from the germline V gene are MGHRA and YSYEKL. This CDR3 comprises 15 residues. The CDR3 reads CASSQGFNSGNTIYF. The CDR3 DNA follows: TGCGCCAGCAGCCAAGGTTTTAACTCTGGAAACACCATATATTTT.

CDR3 protein: CASSLVRYQETQYF. The CDR3 nucleotides read TGTGCCAGCAGCTTAGTGAGGTACCAAGAGACCCAGTACTTC. The chain couples TRBV7-9 to TRBJ2-5; D is ambiguous. From germline, CDR1 is SEHNR and CDR2 FQNEAQ (reference sequence). The CDR3 is made up of 14 amino acids. With 1 base removed from V and 0 bases from J, the gap between germline ends came to 6 bases.

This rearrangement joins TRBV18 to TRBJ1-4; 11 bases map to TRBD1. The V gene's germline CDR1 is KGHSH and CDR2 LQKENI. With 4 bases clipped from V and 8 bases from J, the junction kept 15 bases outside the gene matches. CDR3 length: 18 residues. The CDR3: CASSHHSFWTGGEEKLFF. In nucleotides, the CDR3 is TGTGCCAGCTCACACCACTCGTTCTGGACAGGGGGCGAGGAAAAACTGTTTTTT. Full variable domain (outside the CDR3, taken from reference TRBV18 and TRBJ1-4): NAGVMQNPRHLVRRRGQEARLRCSPMKGHSHVYWYRQLPEEGLKFMVYLQKENIIDESGMPKERFSAEFPKEGPSILRIQQVVRGDSAAYFCASSHHSFWTGGEEKLFFGSGTQLSVL.

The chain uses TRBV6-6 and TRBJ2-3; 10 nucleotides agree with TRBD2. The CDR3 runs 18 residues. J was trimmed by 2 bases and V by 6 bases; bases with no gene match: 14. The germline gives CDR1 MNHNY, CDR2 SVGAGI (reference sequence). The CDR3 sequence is CASRKAPGLALDTDTQYF. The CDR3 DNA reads TGTGCCAGCAGGAAAGCCCCGGGACTAGCGTTAGACACAGATACGCAGTATTTT.

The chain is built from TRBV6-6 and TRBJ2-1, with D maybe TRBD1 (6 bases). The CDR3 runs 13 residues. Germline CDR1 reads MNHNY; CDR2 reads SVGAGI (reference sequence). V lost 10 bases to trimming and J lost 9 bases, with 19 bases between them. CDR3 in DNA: TGTGCCACCCTTATAACAGGGATGGCTGAGCAGTTCTTC. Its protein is CATLITGMAEQFF.

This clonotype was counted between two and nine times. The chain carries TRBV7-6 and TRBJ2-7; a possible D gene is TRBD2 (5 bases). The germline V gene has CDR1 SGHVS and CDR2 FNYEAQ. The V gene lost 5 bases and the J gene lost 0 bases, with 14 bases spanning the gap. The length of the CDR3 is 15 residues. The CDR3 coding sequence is TGTGCCAGCAGCCTCCGTTCGGGGTTCTCCTACGAGCAGTACTTC. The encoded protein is CASSLRSGFSYEQYF. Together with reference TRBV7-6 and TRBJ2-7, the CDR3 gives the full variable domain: GAGVSQSPRYKVTKRGQDVALRCDPISGHVSLYWYRQALGQGPEFLTYFNYEAQQDKSGLPNDRFSAERPEGSISTLTIQRTEQRDSAMYRCASSLRSGFSYEQYFGPGTRLTVT.

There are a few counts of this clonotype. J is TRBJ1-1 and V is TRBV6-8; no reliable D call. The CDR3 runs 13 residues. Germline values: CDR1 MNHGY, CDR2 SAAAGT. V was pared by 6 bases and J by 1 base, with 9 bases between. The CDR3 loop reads CASSSVGNTEAFF. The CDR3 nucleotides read TGTGCCAGCAGCTCCGTAGGGAACACTGAAGCTTTCTTT.

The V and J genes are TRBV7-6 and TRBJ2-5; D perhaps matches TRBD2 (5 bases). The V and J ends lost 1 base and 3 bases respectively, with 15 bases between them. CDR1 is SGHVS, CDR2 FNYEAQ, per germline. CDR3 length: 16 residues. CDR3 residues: CASSLVRTAREETQYF. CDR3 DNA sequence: TGTGCCAGCAGCTTAGTTAGGACTGCTAGGGAAGAGACCCAGTACTTC.

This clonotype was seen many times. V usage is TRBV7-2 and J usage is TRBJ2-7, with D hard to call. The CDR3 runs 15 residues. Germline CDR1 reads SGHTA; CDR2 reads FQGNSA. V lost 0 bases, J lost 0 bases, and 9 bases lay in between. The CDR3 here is CASSLAGISSYEQYF. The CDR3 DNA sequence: TGTGCCAGCAGCTTAGCGGGAATAAGCTCCTACGAGCAGTACTTC.

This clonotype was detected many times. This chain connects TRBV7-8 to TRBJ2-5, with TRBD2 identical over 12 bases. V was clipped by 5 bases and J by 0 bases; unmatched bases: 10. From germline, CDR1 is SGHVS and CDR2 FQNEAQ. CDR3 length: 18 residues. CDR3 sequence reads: CASSVTTSGGPDQETQYF. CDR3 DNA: TGTGCCAGCAGCGTAACGACTAGCGGGGGACCTGACCAAGAGACCCAGTACTTC.

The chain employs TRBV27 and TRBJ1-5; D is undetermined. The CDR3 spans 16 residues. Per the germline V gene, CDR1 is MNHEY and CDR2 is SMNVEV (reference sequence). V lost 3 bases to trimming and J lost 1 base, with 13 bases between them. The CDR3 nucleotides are TGTGCCAGCAGTTTCATGTCAGGATCGAGCAATCAGCCCCAGCATTTT. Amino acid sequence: CASSFMSGSSNQPQHF.

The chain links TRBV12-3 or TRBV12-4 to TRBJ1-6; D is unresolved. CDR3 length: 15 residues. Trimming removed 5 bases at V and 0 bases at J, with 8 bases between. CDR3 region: CASSPGYSYNSPLHF. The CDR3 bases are TGTGCCAGCAGTCCGGGATACTCCTATAATTCACCCCTCCACTTT.

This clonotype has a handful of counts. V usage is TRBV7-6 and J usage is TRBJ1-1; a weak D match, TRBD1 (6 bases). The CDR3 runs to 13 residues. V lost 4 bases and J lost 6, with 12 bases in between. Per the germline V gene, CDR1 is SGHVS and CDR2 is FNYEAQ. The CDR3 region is CASSSPGDSEAFF. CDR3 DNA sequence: TGTGCCAGCAGCTCCCCAGGGGACTCTGAAGCTTTCTTT.

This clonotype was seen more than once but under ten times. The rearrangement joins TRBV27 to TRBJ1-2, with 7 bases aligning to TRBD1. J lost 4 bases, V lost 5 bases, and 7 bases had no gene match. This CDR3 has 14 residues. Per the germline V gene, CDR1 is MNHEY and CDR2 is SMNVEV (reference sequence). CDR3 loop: CASSQGEGFYGYTF. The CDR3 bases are TGTGCCAGCAGTCAGGGGGAGGGATTCTATGGCTACACCTTC.